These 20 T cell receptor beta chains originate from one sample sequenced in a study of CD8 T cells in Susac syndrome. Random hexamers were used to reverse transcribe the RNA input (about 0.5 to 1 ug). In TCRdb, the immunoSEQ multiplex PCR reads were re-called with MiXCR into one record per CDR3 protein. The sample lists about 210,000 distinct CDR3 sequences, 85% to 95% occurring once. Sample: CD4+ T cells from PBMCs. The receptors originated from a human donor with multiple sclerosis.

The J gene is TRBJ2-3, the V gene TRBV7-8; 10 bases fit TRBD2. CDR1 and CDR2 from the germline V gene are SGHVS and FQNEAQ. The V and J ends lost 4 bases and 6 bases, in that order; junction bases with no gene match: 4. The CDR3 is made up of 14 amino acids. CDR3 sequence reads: CASSSLAGTDTQYF. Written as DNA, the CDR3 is TGTGCCAGCAGCTCACTAGCGGGGACGGATACGCAGTATTTT.

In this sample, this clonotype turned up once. In DNA form, the CDR3 reads TGTGCCACCAGCAGAGAACAGGGACAAGAGACCCAGTACTTC. It translates to CATSREQGQETQYF. The rearrangement links TRBV15 to TRBJ2-5, with D perhaps matching TRBD1 (6 bases). The CDR3 has 14 amino acids. Germline CDR1 is LNHNV and CDR2 is YYDKDF (reference sequence). With 0 bases removed from V and 2 bases from J, the gap between germline ends came to 7 bases.

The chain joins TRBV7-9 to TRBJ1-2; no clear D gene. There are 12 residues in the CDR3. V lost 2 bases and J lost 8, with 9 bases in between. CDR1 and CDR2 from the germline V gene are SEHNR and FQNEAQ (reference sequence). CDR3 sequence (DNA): TGTGCCAGCAGCTTAAGGGAGGGCGGCTACACCTTC. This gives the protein CASSLREGGYTF.

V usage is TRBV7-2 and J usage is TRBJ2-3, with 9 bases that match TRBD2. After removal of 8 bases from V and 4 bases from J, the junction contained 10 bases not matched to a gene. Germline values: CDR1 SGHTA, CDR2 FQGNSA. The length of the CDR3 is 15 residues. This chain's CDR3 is CASSGLAGRADTQYF. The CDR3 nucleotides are TGTGCCAGCTCGGGGCTAGCGGGGCGTGCAGATACGCAGTATTTT.

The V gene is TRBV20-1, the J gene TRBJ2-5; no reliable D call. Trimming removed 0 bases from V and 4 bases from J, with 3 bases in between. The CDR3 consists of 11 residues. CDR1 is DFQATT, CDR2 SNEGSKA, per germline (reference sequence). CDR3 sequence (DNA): TGCAGTGCTAGAGAAACAGAGACCCAGTACTTC. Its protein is CSARETETQYF.

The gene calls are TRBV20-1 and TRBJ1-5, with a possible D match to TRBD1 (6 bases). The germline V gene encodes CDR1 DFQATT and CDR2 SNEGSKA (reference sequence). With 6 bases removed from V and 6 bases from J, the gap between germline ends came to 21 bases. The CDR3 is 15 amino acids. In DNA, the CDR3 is TGCAGTGCCCGCCACTCTGGGGGCTCTACTCAGCCCCAGCATTTT. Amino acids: CSARHSGGSTQPQHF.

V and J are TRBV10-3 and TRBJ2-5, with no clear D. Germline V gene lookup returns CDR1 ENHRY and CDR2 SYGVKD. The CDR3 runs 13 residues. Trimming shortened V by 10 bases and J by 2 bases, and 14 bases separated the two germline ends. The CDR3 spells CATEETLQETQYF. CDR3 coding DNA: TGTGCCACCGAAGAGACACTGCAAGAGACCCAGTACTTC.

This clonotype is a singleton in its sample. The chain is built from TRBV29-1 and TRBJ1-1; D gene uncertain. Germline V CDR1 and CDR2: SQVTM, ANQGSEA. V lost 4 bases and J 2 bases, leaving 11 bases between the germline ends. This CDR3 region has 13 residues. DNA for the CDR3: TGCAGCGTTGGCTCTCGGGGAAACACTGAAGCTTTCTTT. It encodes CSVGSRGNTEAFF.

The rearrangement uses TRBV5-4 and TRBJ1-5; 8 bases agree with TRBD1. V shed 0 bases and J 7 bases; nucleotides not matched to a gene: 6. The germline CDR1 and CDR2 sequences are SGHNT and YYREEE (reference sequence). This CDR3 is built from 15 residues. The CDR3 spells CASSLGTGQGQPQHF. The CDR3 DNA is TGTGCCAGCAGCTTGGGGACAGGGCAGGGACAGCCCCAGCATTTT.

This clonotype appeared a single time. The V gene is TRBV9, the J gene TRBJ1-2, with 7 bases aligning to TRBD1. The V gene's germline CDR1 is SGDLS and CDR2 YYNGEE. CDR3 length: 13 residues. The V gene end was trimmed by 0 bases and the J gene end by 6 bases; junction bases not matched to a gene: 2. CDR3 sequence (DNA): TGTGCCAGCAGCGTAGGAGGGACAGATGGCTACACCTTC. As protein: CASSVGGTDGYTF.

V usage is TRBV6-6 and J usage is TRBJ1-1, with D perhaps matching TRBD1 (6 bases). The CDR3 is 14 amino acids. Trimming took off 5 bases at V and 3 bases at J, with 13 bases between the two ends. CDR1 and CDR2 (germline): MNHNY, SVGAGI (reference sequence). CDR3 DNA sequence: TGTGCCAGCAGTCTAGGGGGGGAGTACACTGAAGCTTTCTTT. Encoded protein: CASSLGGEYTEAFF.

In DNA, the CDR3 is TGTGCCAGCAGTTCCCTGGCGATCGGGGGTAACAATCAGCCCCAGCATTTT. Residues: CASSSLAIGGNNQPQHF. The rearrangement links TRBV6-2 or TRBV6-3 to TRBJ1-5; D possibly corresponds to TRBD1 (5 bases). The length of the CDR3 is 17 residues. V lost 4 bases and J lost 3, with 19 bases in between. CDR1 is MNHEY and CDR2 is SVGEGT in the germline V gene.

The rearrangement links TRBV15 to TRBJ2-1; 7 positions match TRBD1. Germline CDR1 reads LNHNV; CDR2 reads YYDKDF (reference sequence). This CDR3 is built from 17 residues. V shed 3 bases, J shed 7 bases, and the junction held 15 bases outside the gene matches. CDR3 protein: CATSRRLGQTGGNEQFF. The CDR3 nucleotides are TGTGCCACCAGCAGGAGATTGGGACAGACCGGTGGGAATGAGCAGTTCTTC. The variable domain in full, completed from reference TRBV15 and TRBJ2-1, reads DAMVIQNPRYQVTQFGKPVTLSCSQTLNHNVMYWYQQKSSQAPKLLFHYYDKDFNNEADTPDNFQSRRPNTSFCFLDIRSPGLGDTAMYLCATSRRLGQTGGNEQFFGPGTRLTVL.

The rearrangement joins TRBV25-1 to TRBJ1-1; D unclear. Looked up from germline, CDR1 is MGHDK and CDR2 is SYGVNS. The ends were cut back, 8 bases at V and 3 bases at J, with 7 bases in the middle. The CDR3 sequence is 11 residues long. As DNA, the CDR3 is TGTGCCAGCTCAGGCCACACTGAAGCTTTCTTT. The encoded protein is CASSGHTEAFF.

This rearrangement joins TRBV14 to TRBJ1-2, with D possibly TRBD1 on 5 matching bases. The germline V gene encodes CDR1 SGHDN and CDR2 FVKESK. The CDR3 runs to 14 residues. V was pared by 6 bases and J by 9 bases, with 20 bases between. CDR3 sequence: CASSSNRGDLSYTF. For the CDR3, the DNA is TGTGCCAGCAGTTCGAATCGAGGGGATTTAAGCTACACCTTC. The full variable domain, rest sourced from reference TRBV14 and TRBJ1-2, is EAGVTQFPSHSVIEKGQTVTLRCDPISGHDNLYWYRRVMGKEIKFLLHFVKESKQDESGMPNNRFLAERTGGTYSTLKVQPAELEDSGVYFCASSSNRGDLSYTFGSGTRLTVV.

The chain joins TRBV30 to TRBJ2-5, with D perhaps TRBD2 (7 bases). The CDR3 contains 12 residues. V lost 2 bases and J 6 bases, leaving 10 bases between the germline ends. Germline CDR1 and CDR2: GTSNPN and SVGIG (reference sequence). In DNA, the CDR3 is TGTGCCTGGAGTCCGGGGGGCAAGACCCAGTACTTC. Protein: CAWSPGGKTQYF.

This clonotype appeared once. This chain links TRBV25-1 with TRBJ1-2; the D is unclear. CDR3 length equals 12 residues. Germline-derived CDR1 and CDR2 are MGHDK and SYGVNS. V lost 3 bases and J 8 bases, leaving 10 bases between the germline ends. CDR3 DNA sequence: TGTGCCAGCAGTGAGGGAGAAACCGGCTACACCTTC. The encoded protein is CASSEGETGYTF.

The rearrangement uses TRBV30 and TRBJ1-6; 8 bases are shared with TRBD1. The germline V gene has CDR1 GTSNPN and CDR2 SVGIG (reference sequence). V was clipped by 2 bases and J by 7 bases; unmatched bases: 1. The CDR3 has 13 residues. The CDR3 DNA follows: TGTGCCTGGAGTACAGGGGGAAATTCACCCCTCCACTTT. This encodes CAWSTGGNSPLHF.

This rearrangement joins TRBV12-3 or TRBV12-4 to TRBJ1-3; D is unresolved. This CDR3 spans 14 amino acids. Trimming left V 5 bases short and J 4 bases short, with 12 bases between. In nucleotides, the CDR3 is TGTGCCAGCAGTCAATCGGGCTCCGGAAACACCATATATTTT. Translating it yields CASSQSGSGNTIYF.

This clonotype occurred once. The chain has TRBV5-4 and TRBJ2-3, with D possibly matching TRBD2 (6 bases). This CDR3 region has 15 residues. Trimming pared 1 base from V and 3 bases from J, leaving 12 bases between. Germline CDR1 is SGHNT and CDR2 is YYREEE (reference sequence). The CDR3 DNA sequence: TGTGCCAGCAGCTTGAGTGGGGGGAAGACAGATACGCAGTATTTT. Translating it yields CASSLSGGKTDTQYF.